Presented here are 10 T cell receptor beta chains from one specimen sequenced in a study of immune characterization of retroperitoneal liposarcoma. Using its own MiXCR run on the PCR reads, TCRdb lists one record per CDR3 protein. The table records some 11,000 distinct CDR3 sequences, approximately 50% of them present only once. Sequenced input: tumor tissue. These receptor sequences come from a female donor with retroperitoneal liposarcoma.

This clonotype has just a few counts. The chain uses TRBV12-3 or TRBV12-4 and TRBJ1-1; a possible D gene is TRBD1 (5 bases). V gave up 5 bases and J gave up 4 bases, with 20 bases separating them. The CDR3 extends over 16 amino acids. Written as DNA, the CDR3 is TGTGCCAGCAGTCCCAAGGGGTGGGTGGGCGGCACTGAAGCTTTCTTT. The encoded protein is CASSPKGWVGGTEAFF.

This chain uses TRBV6-1 with TRBJ2-1, with 8 bases aligning to TRBD1. The CDR3 consists of 16 residues. Unmatched junction bases numbered 6, after V lost 5 bases and J lost 0 bases. Germline values: CDR1 MNHNS, CDR2 SASEGT. CDR3 sequence reads: CASSKTGGLSYNEQFF. Here the CDR3 DNA reads TGTGCCAGCAGTAAAACAGGGGGTCTCTCCTACAATGAGCAGTTCTTC.

The V gene is TRBV12-3 or TRBV12-4, the J gene TRBJ2-7, with a possible D match to TRBD2 (6 bases). V was pared by 1 base and J by 2 bases, with 9 bases between. The CDR3 is 14 amino acids. The CDR3 region has the DNA TGTGCCAGCAGTTTAGGGCTAGCGACCTACGAGCAGTACTTC. Residues: CASSLGLATYEQYF.

This clonotype was seen only a few times. This rearrangement joins TRBV6-1 to TRBJ2-5; D tentatively reads TRBD1 or TRBD2 (5 bases each). Deletions cut 0 bases from V and 4 bases from J, with 12 bases between. Germline CDR1 is MNHNS and CDR2 is SASEGT. The CDR3 length is 15 residues. CDR3 coding DNA: TGTGCCAGCAGTGAAGCGCGAGGGGTCGGAGAGACCCAGTACTTC. Translated: CASSEARGVGETQYF.

This clonotype is medium-sized. V and J are TRBV6-1 and TRBJ2-1, with D hard to call. The J call may be mistaken, given a closer DNA end match to TRBJ2-7. CDR1 and CDR2 from the germline V gene are MNHNS and SASEGT. The CDR3 has 14 amino acids. The DNA for the CDR3 is TGTGCCAACTCAAGGGCTAAGGCCTACAATGAGCAGTACTTC. Translated: CANSRAKAYNEQYF.

This clonotype rates as medium-sized. This rearrangement joins TRBV6-1 to TRBJ2-5, with TRBD2 matching 14 bases. The CDR3 is 17 residues long. V lost 3 bases to trimming and J lost 1 base; unmatched junction nucleotides: 4. Germline CDR1 MNHNS, CDR2 SASEGT. The CDR3, as DNA: TGTGCCAGCAGTGAGGAGACTAGCGGGGGGGTCCAAGAGACCCAGTACTTC. This sequence encodes CASSEETSGGVQETQYF.

The chain carries TRBV6-1 and TRBJ2-4, with 12 bases fitting TRBD1. With 2 bases clipped from V and 7 bases from J, the junction kept 3 bases outside the gene matches. CDR3 size: 15 residues. Germline V gene sequence: CDR1 MNHNS, CDR2 SASEGT. CDR3 sequence (DNA): TGTGCCAGCAGTGAACCGGGACAGGGGGCCAACATTCAGTACTTC. Amino acid sequence: CASSEPGQGANIQYF.

V and J are TRBV6-9 and TRBJ2-1; 9 bases fit TRBD1. The J call is doubtful: the DNA matches TRBJ2-7 better. CDR1 and CDR2 from the germline V gene are MNHGY and SVAAGI. The CDR3 contains 15 residues. CDR3 nucleotide sequence: TGTGCCAGCAGTTGGAGGGACAGGGCCTCAAATGAGCAGTACTTC. This sequence encodes CASSWRDRASNEQYF.

In regard to this clonotype: The missing conserved phenylalanine or tryptophan at the end of this CDR3 makes a read error likely. The limits of the CDR3 on the DNA are not certain, so only TCRdb's listed CDR3 is given. The J gene is TRBJ2-3, the V gene TRBV16; the table's TRBD1 call for D was not verified on the DNA. Germline CDR1 reads KGHSY; CDR2 reads FQNENV. The CDR3 sequence runs 9 residues, both termini included. The CDR3 loop reads CVRRGFHHV.

The chain couples TRBV6-8 to TRBJ1-5; TRBD1 is a possible D gene (5 bases). Between the trimmed V and J ends, which lost 2 bases and 0 bases, there was a span of 11 bases. This CDR3 is 16 amino acids long. Germline V gene sequence: CDR1 MNHGY, CDR2 SAAAGT. Written as DNA, the CDR3 is TGTGCCAGCAGTTACAGGGCAGGGTTTAGCAATCAGCCCCAGCATTTT. This translates into CASSYRAGFSNQPQHF.